The sequence of this TCR beta chain was determined in a study of T cell responses to AZD1222 COVID-19 vaccine. CDR1 is SGHTA, CDR2 FQGTGA, per germline. Trimming took off 2 bases at V and 1 base at J, with 11 bases between the two ends. CDR3 length: 15 amino acids. Study-wide results and limits: A reported finding is that nearly half of spike-specific TCRs target unmutated variant regions. After two AZD1222 doses, spike-specific TCR breadth and depth rose versus day 0. Donors were chiefly white British, with a greater number of females, and clonal diversity was perhaps underestimated.

The repertoire was sequenced with immunoSEQ multiplex PCR; TCRdb's copy has only in-frame clones and lacks some. Of some 130,000 clones in the sample, around 84% were seen once. As concerns this clone: Its antigen remains unknown.

V gene TRBV7-3 combines with J gene TRBJ1-1; D gene unclear. The sample was peripheral blood, taken on day 0 of AZD1222 vaccination. This receptor was obtained from an adult in good health. As DNA, the CDR3 is TGTGCCAGCAGCTTACAGGTAGTAGGGAACACTGAAGCTTTCTTT. Protein product: CASSLQVVGNTEAFF.